The entry below describes one T cell receptor (beta chain). It lacks a known antigen. No base quality information exists; no much larger clone differs at one position. This entry comes from a study of OX40 agonist ivuxolimab in advanced cancers. Background on the whole study: Ivuxolimab was a fully human IgG2 agonistic monoclonal antibody targeting the costimulatory receptor OX40 (CD134). Intravenous ivuxolimab was administered to patients every 2 weeks at six dose levels: 0.01, 0.1, 0.3, 1.5, 3 and 10 mg/kg. Of the 50 to 55 patients in dose escalation, around 20 had hepatocellular carcinoma, about 15 had melanoma, 9 had renal cell carcinoma and 9 had head and neck cancer. In the dose-escalation cohort, more than 80% of patients were male, and the mean age was around 60 years with a range of roughly 20 to 80. Prior anti-PD-1, anti-PD-L1 or anti-CTLA-4 therapy was permitted, and checkpoint inhibitors had been received by about 36% of dose-escalation patients. Partial responses occurred in three dose-escalation patients, of whom one had hepatocellular carcinoma and two had cutaneous melanoma. The purpose of peripheral TCRbeta sequencing was to test whether ivuxolimab changed TCR sequence diversity and led to clonal T-cell expansion. The paper covers the monotherapy dose-escalation part of the phase I ivuxolimab trial, which included N of about 50 patients.

Genomic DNA was extracted from sorted cells for sequencing of the TCRbeta CDR3 region. TCRbeta CDR3 regions were sequenced using the immunoSEQ Assay. Entries here come from immuneACCESS through TCRdb and include only in-frame sequences with V and J called. Some clones fail to appear in such tables; in the studies checked, an unresolved V gene covers under half of the shortfall, and the cause of the remainder is unknown. Present in this sample are about 91,000 clones, more than 70% of which were seen just once. The top ten constitute 3.5% to 5.5% of the sample. Points the paper makes about the study in general: After ivuxolimab, expanded clones were on average more numerous among CD8+ T cells than among CD4+ T cells. The antigen specificity of the clonally expanded peripheral T cells was not determined. Low levels of normalized T-cell clonal expansion were also seen in some patients who did not respond. In partial responders in the 0.1-3.0 mg/kg groups, normalized peripheral clonal expansion was found to be among the lowest, especially among CD8+ T cells. Clonal expansion of both CD4+ and CD8+ blood T cells was observed from baseline to week 6 at doses 0.1 to 3.0 mg/kg.

The germline V gene sets CDR1 to SQVTM and CDR2 to ANQGSEA. Clipping removes 4 bases from V and 4 bases from J, with 0 as the unmatched junction base count. From the cysteine through the phenylalanine, the CDR3 covers 11 amino acids. This entry keeps only the CDR3 DNA: 33 bases, framed from base 1. Patients with a history of autoimmune disease or receiving systemic immunosuppression were excluded from the trial. In every dose cohort, peripheral blood was drawn for TCR sequencing at baseline, cycle 4 day 1, and cycle 7 day 1. The samples were drawn from a first-in-human, open-label, multicenter phase I dose-escalation trial of ivuxolimab. Adults with locally advanced or metastatic melanoma, renal cell carcinoma, hepatocellular carcinoma or head and neck squamous cell carcinoma were enrolled in the trial. Before TCR sequencing, CD4+ T cells and CD8+ T cells from peripheral blood were sorted into separate populations.

This specimen was CD4+ or CD8+ T cells sorted from blood, taken in a trial of the OX40 agonist ivuxolimab. The receptor was derived from an adult with an advanced solid tumor such as melanoma, head and neck, liver or kidney cancer. The V and J segments used are TRBV29-1 and TRBJ1-2; 7 nucleotides in the junction match TRBD1. CDR3 loop: CSVGQGYGYTF. The DNA sequence is as follows: TGCAGCGTTGGACAGGGCTATGGCTACACCTTC.